This TCR beta chain was captured by sequencing in a study of regulatory T cells in long-lasting Graves disease. Construction of the TCR beta libraries employed iRepertoire HTBI primers in conjunction with Arm-PCR of CDR3 regions. TCRdb re-derived calls from the multiplex PCR reads in MiXCR, one entry per CDR3 protein. The profile shows 650,000 to 850,000 distinct CDR3 sequences, about 30% of them singletons. In its sample, this clonotype was seen a few times. Time point described: persistent/refractory GD, antithyroid drugs over 5 years with positive TRAb. Researchers made the TCR library from RNA that was extracted from PBMCs. The diagnosis of Graves' disease used American Thyroid Association guidelines. This CDR3 is built from 18 residues. Looked up from germline, CDR1 is MNHEY and CDR2 is SMNVEV (reference sequence). V shed 6 bases and J shed 0 bases, with 18 bases lying between them.

This specimen was peripheral blood mononuclear cells (PBMCs), taken when the disease was refractory, from a patient treated with antithyroid drugs. This receptor was obtained from a female donor with Graves disease. The chain employs TRBV27 and TRBJ2-6, with D hard to call. CDR3 DNA: TGTGCCAGCAGCTCACGAAAAGGGCCTTACTCTGGGGCCAACGTCCTGACTTTC. Translation: CASSSRKGPYSGANVLTF.